These 27 T cell receptor beta chains came from one sample sequenced in a study of T cells in localized non-small cell lung cancer. Only in-frame clones appear in the TCRdb table, and some are missing; sequencing was by immunoSEQ multiplex PCR. The table records fewer than 40,000 clones, approximately 81% of them present only once. This specimen was peripheral blood, taken before any cancer treatment. Source of these receptors: a male donor at least 60 years old with stage II squamous cell lung carcinoma.

The CDR3 coding sequence is TGTGCCAGCAGCCAAGTTCGCGCAGATACGCAGTATTTT. This encodes CASSQVRADTQYF. The chain joins TRBV14 to TRBJ2-3; D not resolved. Deletions cut 1 base from V and 4 bases from J, with 6 bases between. CDR1 and CDR2 from the germline V gene are SGHDN and FVKESK. CDR3 length: 13 amino acids.

The sample holds a few counts of this clone. The V gene is TRBV11-2, the J gene TRBJ1-4; TRBD1 is a possible D gene (6 bases). The CDR3 extends over 15 amino acids. Trimming took 5 bases from V and 7 from J, leaving 17 bases between them. Per the germline V gene, CDR1 is SGHAT and CDR2 is FQNNGV. Here the CDR3 reads CASSLSDSPSEKLFF. DNA for the CDR3: TGTGCCAGCAGCCTTTCGGACAGTCCAAGTGAAAAACTGTTTTTT.

The sample holds one count of this clone. The chain has TRBV5-6 and TRBJ2-4, with a weak D call TRBD1 (6 bases). V was clipped by 2 bases and J by 3 bases, with 12 bases between them. Germline V gene sequence: CDR1 SGHDT, CDR2 YYEEEE. The CDR3 covers 15 residues. CDR3: CASSLTGKDKNIQYF. The CDR3 DNA sequence: TGTGCCAGCAGCTTAACAGGGAAGGACAAAAACATTCAGTACTTC.

The chain couples TRBV5-1 to TRBJ2-5; D gene unclear. The germline gives CDR1 SGHRS, CDR2 YFSETQ. This CDR3 has 13 residues. The V end lost 4 bases, the J end lost 3 bases, and 10 bases lay between the germline ends. Here the CDR3 reads CASSIVGEETQYF. The CDR3 DNA sequence: TGCGCCAGCAGCATCGTTGGAGAAGAGACCCAGTACTTC.

The J gene is TRBJ1-2, the V gene TRBV6-1, with TRBD1 identical over 7 bases. There are 14 residues in the CDR3. The germline V gene encodes CDR1 MNHNS and CDR2 SASEGT. J was trimmed by 1 base and V by 10 bases; bases with no gene match: 9. CDR3 sequence reads: CAIREGAGNYGYTF. CDR3 DNA: TGTGCCATCAGAGAGGGGGCGGGTAACTATGGCTACACCTTC.

V is TRBV9 and J is TRBJ1-1, with D possibly matching TRBD1 (5 bases). There are 15 residues in the CDR3. Germline V gene lookup returns CDR1 SGDLS and CDR2 YYNGEE. V gave up 0 bases and J gave up 5 bases, with 14 bases separating them. CDR3 region: CASSVGGSLGTEAFF. The CDR3 region has the DNA TGTGCCAGCAGCGTAGGGGGGAGTTTAGGAACTGAAGCTTTCTTT.

V and J are TRBV6-6 and TRBJ1-1; no firm D call. Germline V gene lookup returns CDR1 MNHNY and CDR2 SVGAGI (reference sequence). V was clipped by 7 bases and J by 1 base, with 10 bases between them. The CDR3 has 13 amino acids. The DNA for the CDR3 is TGTGCCAGCACCAACGTGGCGAACACTGAAGCTTTCTTT. It translates to CASTNVANTEAFF.

This chain uses TRBV27 with TRBJ2-7, with no clear D. CDR1 and CDR2 from the germline V gene are MNHEY and SMNVEV (reference sequence). The germline V and J ends were trimmed by 2 bases and 2 bases, with 13 bases remaining between them. The CDR3 extends over 15 amino acids. CDR3 nucleotides: TGTGCCAGCAGTTTAGCATCCTGGGTCCCCTACGAGCAGTACTTC. This sequence encodes CASSLASWVPYEQYF.

The V and J genes are TRBV7-9 and TRBJ2-5, with 9 bases matching TRBD2. With 3 bases clipped from V and 0 bases from J, the junction kept 5 bases outside the gene matches. The germline CDR1 and CDR2 sequences are SEHNR and FQNEAQ (reference sequence). This CDR3 is built from 16 residues. The CDR3 nucleotides read TGTGCCAGCAGCTTCTTAGCGGGAGCCTACCAAGAGACCCAGTACTTC. This sequence encodes CASSFLAGAYQETQYF.

The chain uses TRBV19 and TRBJ2-7; D call uncertain. In germline, CDR1 is LNHDA, CDR2 SQIVND (reference sequence). The V end lost 5 bases, the J end lost 1 base, and 12 bases lay between the germline ends. This CDR3 is 14 amino acids long. The CDR3 spells CASSRAGPSYEQYF. CDR3 DNA: TGTGCCAGTAGTCGAGCAGGCCCTTCCTACGAGCAGTACTTC.

This chain uses TRBV30 with TRBJ1-3, with 12 bases matching TRBD1. CDR3 size: 21 residues. The V and J ends lost 0 bases and 0 bases, in that order; junction bases with no gene match: 15. Germline V gene lookup returns CDR1 GTSNPN and CDR2 SVGIG (reference sequence). The CDR3 DNA is TGTGCCTGGAGTGTACTGGGACCGGGACAGGGGGCACTTTTCTCTGGAAACACCATATATTTT. The encoded protein is CAWSVLGPGQGALFSGNTIYF.

V is TRBV21-1 and J is TRBJ2-2; TRBD1, the D gene given by the table, was not confirmed from the DNA. TRBV21-1 is a pseudogene locus. The CDR3 is 17 residues long. In DNA form, the CDR3 reads TGTGCCAGCAGCAAAAAGGGCGACAGGGGGCGCGTCGGGGAGCTGTTTTTT. This gives the protein CASSKKGDRGRVGELFF.

The gene calls are TRBV7-2 and TRBJ2-7; either TRBD1 or TRBD2 may fit D (6 bases each). The CDR3 has 16 residues. The V and J ends lost 1 base and 3 bases respectively, with 16 bases between them. The germline V gene encodes CDR1 SGHTA and CDR2 FQGNSA. CDR3 DNA: TGTGCCAGCAGCTTAGGGTTCGGGGGCCCTAACTACGAGCAGTACTTC. Its translation is CASSLGFGGPNYEQYF.

The rearrangement uses TRBV30 and TRBJ1-4; D unresolved. The CDR3 has 13 amino acids. Trimming stripped 5 bases from V and 2 bases from J, with 9 bases between. Germline V lookup: CDR1 GTSNPN, CDR2 SVGIG (reference sequence). Here the CDR3 DNA reads TGTGCCTGGGGAAGGAACACTAATGAAAAACTGTTTTTT. This sequence encodes CAWGRNTNEKLFF.

This clone was seen a few times. A junction boundary mismatches the germline segment, possibly from a read error. The chain recombines TRBV7-2 with TRBJ2-3, with 8 bases aligning to TRBD2. There are 15 residues in the CDR3. The V gene's germline CDR1 is SGHTA and CDR2 FQGNSA. The CDR3 DNA is TGTGCCAGCAGGTTAGCGGGGCTTAGGACAGATACGCAGTATTTT. Its protein is CASRLAGLRTDTQYF.

V and J are TRBV18 and TRBJ1-4; D is uncertain. V was pared by 8 bases and J by 11 bases, with 18 bases between. The CDR3 spans 13 residues. Germline CDR1 KGHSH, CDR2 LQKENI. The CDR3 sequence is CASKATLGEKLFF. CDR3 DNA sequence: TGTGCCAGCAAGGCGACACTCGGGGAGAAACTGTTTTTT. The entire variable domain, with the rest obtained from reference TRBV18 and TRBJ1-4, is as follows: NAGVMQNPRHLVRRRGQEARLRCSPMKGHSHVYWYRQLPEEGLKFMVYLQKENIIDESGMPKERFSAEFPKEGPSILRIQQVVRGDSAAYFCASKATLGEKLFFGSGTQLSVL.

Comments on this clone: One junction end disagrees with the germline gene, perhaps due to a read error. This chain uses TRBV4-1 with TRBJ2-1; 8 bases are shared with TRBD2. Germline loops: CDR1 MGHRA, CDR2 YSYEKL. This CDR3 has 17 residues. CDR3 in amino acids: CASSQVDLGLAYDEQFF. CDR3 nucleotide sequence: TGCGCCAGCAGCCAAGTCGACCTCGGACTAGCCTACGATGAGCAGTTCTTC.

The chain recombines TRBV27 with TRBJ1-5; D gene ambiguous. The CDR3 loop spans 13 amino acids. Germline CDR1 is MNHEY and CDR2 is SMNVEV (reference sequence). Trimming removed 4 bases at V and 5 bases at J, with 9 bases between. The CDR3 loop reads CASSSSGHQPQHF. The CDR3 DNA follows: TGTGCCAGCAGTTCCTCCGGGCATCAGCCCCAGCATTTT.

This clone was observed a single time. The V call is TRBV7-3, the J call TRBJ1-5; D unclear. Trimming pared 7 bases from V and 1 base from J, leaving 14 bases between. Germline V gene lookup returns CDR1 SGHTA and CDR2 FQGTGA. The length of the CDR3 is 15 residues. The CDR3 sequence: CASTQEGSSNQPQHF. Written as DNA, the CDR3 is TGTGCCAGCACCCAAGAGGGTTCCAGCAATCAGCCCCAGCATTTT.

The chain recombines TRBV30 with TRBJ2-2; a weak D match, TRBD1 (6 bases). The germline CDR1 and CDR2 sequences are GTSNPN and SVGIG (reference sequence). There are 13 residues in the CDR3. Between the trimmed V and J ends, which lost 8 bases and 5 bases, there was a span of 15 bases. The CDR3 DNA is TGTGCCGGCTCCAGCGACAGGACCGGGGAGCTGTTTTTT. Residues: CAGSSDRTGELFF.

J is TRBJ1-3 and V is TRBV19; 8 bases are shared with TRBD1. V gave up 5 bases and J gave up 0 bases; unmatched junction bases: 6. CDR1 is LNHDA, CDR2 SQIVND, per germline (reference sequence). The CDR3 extends over 16 amino acids. The CDR3 is CASSVTGELSGNTIYF. CDR3 nucleotide sequence: TGTGCCAGTAGTGTGACAGGGGAGCTCTCTGGAAACACCATATATTTT.

The gene calls are TRBV18 and TRBJ1-2; 8 bases agree with TRBD1. The J segment lost 7 bases and the V segment lost 2 bases, leaving 0 bases of the junction unmatched. This CDR3 is 12 amino acids long. Germline assignment: CDR1 KGHSH and CDR2 LQKENI. This CDR3 is CASSPDRGGYTF. DNA for the CDR3: TGTGCCAGCTCACCAGACAGGGGTGGCTACACCTTC. The complete variable domain, with remaining parts taken from reference TRBV18 and TRBJ1-2, reads NAGVMQNPRHLVRRRGQEARLRCSPMKGHSHVYWYRQLPEEGLKFMVYLQKENIIDESGMPKERFSAEFPKEGPSILRIQQVVRGDSAAYFCASSPDRGGYTFGSGTRLTVV.

The chain links TRBV13 to TRBJ1-6, with TRBD1 identical over 7 bases. Losses at the gene ends were 5 bases for V and 8 bases for J; bases not matched to a gene: 15. This CDR3 is 17 amino acids long. In germline, CDR1 is PRHDT, CDR2 FYEKMQ (reference sequence). The CDR3 spells CASSPTGSRGGDSPLHF. The CDR3 nucleotides are TGTGCCAGCAGCCCGACAGGGTCCCGCGGTGGGGATTCACCCCTCCACTTT.

The chain recombines TRBV7-3 with TRBJ2-1; TRBD1 is a possible D gene (5 bases). This CDR3 region has 14 residues. The germline gives CDR1 SGHTA, CDR2 FQGTGA. Trimming stripped 2 bases from V and 0 bases from J, with 5 bases between. CDR3 bases: TGTGCCAGCAGCTTACAGGGCTCCTACAATGAGCAGTTCTTC. It translates to CASSLQGSYNEQFF.

This chain joins TRBV5-4 and TRBJ2-7, with D hard to call. The CDR3 has 15 amino acids. V lost 2 bases and J 2 bases, leaving 14 bases between the germline ends. Germline lookup yields CDR1 SGHNT and CDR2 YYREEE (reference sequence). Here the CDR3 DNA reads TGTGCCAGCAGCTTATCAGGAAATCTAGCCTACGAGCAGTACTTC. Residues: CASSLSGNLAYEQYF.

The rearrangement joins TRBV5-4 to TRBJ1-6; D remains ambiguous. Germline V lookup: CDR1 SGHNT, CDR2 YYREEE (reference sequence). The CDR3 sequence is 16 residues long. Trimming took off 4 bases at V and 5 bases at J, with 16 bases between the two ends. CDR3: CASSPGSGANNSPLHF. In DNA form, the CDR3 reads TGTGCCAGCAGCCCCGGTTCGGGAGCCAATAATTCACCCCTCCACTTT.

The chain's CDR3 is CASSVGSLAGEDEQYF. The CDR3 DNA is TGTGCCAGCAGCGTAGGATCACTAGCGGGGGAGGACGAGCAGTACTTC. The rearrangement joins TRBV9 to TRBJ2-7; TRBD2 matches 11 bases. This CDR3 contains 16 residues. Germline lookup yields CDR1 SGDLS and CDR2 YYNGEE. Germline trimming cut 0 bases from V and 5 bases from J; bases unmatched to any gene: 7.